This T cell receptor beta chain originates from a study of glioma-infiltrating T cells after dendritic cell vaccination. The CDR3 runs to 15 residues. Trimming shortened V by 5 bases and J by 2 bases, and 14 bases separated the two germline ends. Per germline, CDR1 LGHNA and CDR2 YSLEER. As regards this clone: Its antigen is still unknown.

Notes on the study in general: Few patients contributed both blood and tumor specimens.

TCRdb's copy holds only in-frame clones and misses some; the assay was immunoSEQ multiplex PCR. The sample shows 3,200 or so clones, 75% to 80% of them seen only once. This receptor was identified in a human donor with glioblastoma. The gene calls are TRBV4-3 and TRBJ2-3; D might be TRBD2 (6 bases). The specimen comprised tumor tissue, sampled before dendritic cell vaccination. The CDR3: CASSDLRGSTDTQYF. The CDR3 DNA sequence: TGCGCCAGCAGCGATCTCCGGGGGTCCACAGATACGCAGTATTTT.